A single sample gave rise to the 20 T cell receptor beta chains below, sequenced in a study of T cells after yellow fever vaccination. TCRdb re-called the 5' RACE reads through MiXCR, storing one row per CDR3 protein. The profile shows approximately 96,000 distinct CDR3 sequences, roughly 8.2% of them singletons. This specimen consisted of CD8+ T cells not binding an NS4B(214-222) dextramer, sorted from PBMCs, obtained less than 16 days after the first yellow fever vaccination. The receptors were sampled from a man between 18 and 35 years old who received the YFV17D yellow fever vaccine.

This sequence joins TRBV7-9 and TRBJ2-7, with no clear D. Germline V lookup: CDR1 SEHNR, CDR2 FQNEAQ (reference sequence). V lost 4 bases to trimming and J lost 2 bases, with 9 bases between them. CDR3 length: 13 residues. The CDR3 sequence is CASSSNLAYEQYF. The CDR3 DNA reads as TGTGCCAGCAGCTCCAACCTCGCCTACGAGCAGTACTTC.

CDR3 nucleotides: TGCAGTGCCACGGGGGCAGGGTGGGCGTACGAGCAGTACTTC. Encoded protein: CSATGAGWAYEQYF. The V and J genes are TRBV20-1 and TRBJ2-7; TRBD1 or TRBD2 may be the D gene (6 bases each). Germline-derived CDR1 and CDR2 are DFQATT and SNEGSKA (reference sequence). The CDR3 runs 14 residues. Trimming removed 6 bases at V and 4 bases at J, with 19 bases between.

DNA of the CDR3: TGTGCCACCAGCCCAACTCTAAGCACAGATACGCAGTATTTT. It yields the protein CATSPTLSTDTQYF. The J gene is TRBJ2-3, the V gene TRBV15; no definite D call. The CDR3 is made up of 14 amino acids. The germline V gene encodes CDR1 LNHNV and CDR2 YYDKDF (reference sequence). With 5 bases removed from V and 0 bases from J, the gap between germline ends came to 9 bases.

This clonotype was detected many times. The chain has TRBV10-3 and TRBJ2-5; D remains ambiguous. In germline, CDR1 is ENHRY, CDR2 SYGVKD. CDR3 length: 11 amino acids. Trimming stripped 0 bases from V and 14 bases from J, with 10 bases between. Here the CDR3 reads CAISESADVYF. CDR3 sequence (DNA): TGTGCCATCAGTGAGTCGGCCGACGTTTACTTC.

This clonotype was found a few times. The chain is built from TRBV2 and TRBJ2-1, with 11 bases aligning to TRBD2. Unmatched junction bases numbered 8, after V lost 8 bases and J lost 5 bases. This CDR3 is built from 15 residues. Germline-derived CDR1 and CDR2 are SNHLY and FYNNEI. CDR3 DNA: TGTGCCAGCGGGGGGCGGGGACTAGCGGACAATGAGCAGTTCTTC. Protein sequence: CASGGRGLADNEQFF. The variable domain in full, with the rest retrieved from reference TRBV2 and TRBJ2-1, is EPEVTQTPSHQVTQMGQEVILRCVPISNHLYFYWYRQILGQKVEFLVSFYNNEISEKSEIFDDQFSVERPDGSNFTLKIRSTKLEDSAMYFCASGGRGLADNEQFFGPGTRLTVL.

This clonotype was recorded a few times. The CDR3 loop is CSARPEGFSGPYNEQFF. DNA for the CDR3: TGCAGTGCTAGACCTGAGGGTTTCAGCGGGCCCTACAATGAGCAGTTCTTC. This chain uses TRBV20-1 with TRBJ2-1; a weak D match, TRBD2 (6 bases). The CDR3 spans 17 residues. The germline V and J ends were trimmed by 2 bases and 2 bases, with 19 bases remaining between them. The germline V gene has CDR1 DFQATT and CDR2 SNEGSKA (reference sequence).

J is TRBJ2-7 and V is TRBV5-1; 8 positions agree with TRBD2. The CDR3 extends over 16 amino acids. The ends lost 1 base at V and 2 bases at J; junction bases unmatched: 8. Germline CDR1 is SGHRS and CDR2 is YFSETQ. Written as DNA, the CDR3 is TGCGCCAGCAGCTTGACCCGCAGCGGGGGACCCTACGAGCAGTACTTC. This sequence encodes CASSLTRSGGPYEQYF. Filled out from reference TRBV5-1 and TRBJ2-7, the complete variable domain reads KAGVTQTPRYLIKTRGQQVTLSCSPISGHRSVSWYQQTPGQGLQFLFEYFSETQRNKGNFPGRFSGRQFSNSRSEMNVSTLELGDSALYLCASSLTRSGGPYEQYFGPGTRLTVT.

The CDR3 region is CAIRLSIGRPCEQYF. The CDR3 DNA reads TGTGCCATCAGACTTTCTATCGGCCGACCCTGCGAGCAGTACTTC. The chain joins TRBV10-3 to TRBJ2-7; D is unresolved. Germline V gene lookup returns CDR1 ENHRY and CDR2 SYGVKD. The CDR3 totals 15 residues. Trimming cost V 6 bases and J 6 bases, with 21 bases left between them.

A few counts support this clonotype. The rearrangement links TRBV11-1 to TRBJ2-1; TRBD2 matches 15 bases. Germline CDR1 and CDR2: SGHAT and FQDESV (reference sequence). Trimming cost V 4 bases and J 5 bases; bases outside gene matches: 12. The CDR3 runs to 19 residues. This CDR3 reads CASSSGTSGGPTIHNEQFF. The DNA for the CDR3 is TGTGCCAGCAGCTCCGGGACTAGCGGGGGGCCGACTATCCACAATGAGCAGTTCTTC.

This clonotype has only a few counts. The chain carries TRBV20-1 and TRBJ2-1; D is uncertain. Germline V gives CDR1 DFQATT, CDR2 SNEGSKA (reference sequence). V lost 0 bases and J 5 bases, leaving 8 bases between the germline ends. The CDR3 sequence is 13 residues long. CDR3 nucleotide sequence: TGCAGTGCTAGAGATCGGCAGGACAATGAGCAGTTCTTC. Protein sequence: CSARDRQDNEQFF.

This clonotype was detected only a few times. The chain couples TRBV7-2 to TRBJ2-5; 9 bases are a match to TRBD1. Germline trimming cut 8 bases from V and 5 bases from J; bases unmatched to any gene: 15. There are 16 residues in the CDR3. CDR1 SGHTA and CDR2 FQGNSA come from the germline V gene. This CDR3 reads CASGWGGQGLGETQYF. The CDR3, as DNA: TGTGCCAGCGGCTGGGGGGGACAGGGACTGGGGGAGACCCAGTACTTC.

The chain couples TRBV4-1 to TRBJ2-7; unclear D gene. Trimming cost V 0 bases and J 3 bases, with 12 bases left between them. The CDR3 sequence is 15 residues long. Germline V gives CDR1 MGHRA, CDR2 YSYEKL. CDR3 sequence: CASSQDLAGCYEQYF. CDR3 DNA sequence: TGCGCCAGCAGCCAAGATTTGGCTGGGTGCTACGAGCAGTACTTC.

This clonotype was seen a few times. The chain uses TRBV2 and TRBJ2-7; D is undetermined. Between the trimmed V and J ends, which lost 8 bases and 2 bases, there was a span of 13 bases. Germline V gene lookup returns CDR1 SNHLY and CDR2 FYNNEI. CDR3 length equals 13 residues. The chain's CDR3 is CASWTEITYEQYF. The DNA of the CDR3 is TGTGCCAGCTGGACGGAGATCACCTACGAGCAGTACTTC.

This clonotype has ten or more counts. The chain couples TRBV12-3 or TRBV12-4 to TRBJ2-5; the D gene is possibly TRBD2 (5 bases). Deletions cut 5 bases from V and 1 base from J, with 8 bases between. The CDR3 is 13 amino acids. The CDR3 DNA is TGTGCCAGCAGTCCCGGACTCCAAGAGACCCAGTACTTC. Residues: CASSPGLQETQYF.

In this sample, this clonotype turned up many times. The chain uses TRBV20-1 and TRBJ2-2, with D perhaps matching TRBD1 or TRBD2 (5 bases each). Trimming removed 6 bases at V and 1 base at J, with 9 bases between. Germline CDR1 is DFQATT and CDR2 is SNEGSKA (reference sequence). CDR3 length equals 13 residues. DNA for the CDR3: TGCAGTGCGGGGGTTATGAACACCGGGGAGCTGTTTTTT. Translation: CSAGVMNTGELFF.

The chain combines TRBV4-3 with TRBJ2-3; 13 positions agree with TRBD2. V lost 4 bases, J lost 4 bases, and 5 bases stayed unmatched. Germline CDR1 reads LGHNA; CDR2 reads YSLEER. The CDR3 sequence is 16 residues long. CDR3 DNA sequence: TGCGCCAGCAGCCTATCACTAGCGGGGGGGCCAGATACGCAGTATTTT. Residues: CASSLSLAGGPDTQYF.

The chain joins TRBV12-1 to TRBJ1-5; TRBD1, the table's D call, lacks a check against the DNA. TRBV12-1 is listed as a pseudogene. The CDR3 has 17 residues. The chain's CDR3 is CASSFTGTGDINQRQHF. CDR3 in DNA: TGTGCCAGCAGCTTTACCGGGACAGGGGATATCAATCAGCGCCAGCATTTT.

This chain joins TRBV6-1 and TRBJ1-5; D unresolved. The CDR3 runs 12 residues. Germline loops: CDR1 MNHNS, CDR2 SASEGT. Trimming shortened V by 7 bases and J by 7 bases, and 11 bases separated the two germline ends. This CDR3 is CASTPYLQPQHF. Written as DNA, the CDR3 is TGTGCCAGCACTCCATACTTGCAGCCCCAGCATTTT.

V and J are TRBV11-2 and TRBJ2-2; 13 nucleotides align to TRBD2. Germline trimming cut 5 bases from V and 3 bases from J; bases unmatched to any gene: 3. Germline V gene lookup returns CDR1 SGHAT and CDR2 FQNNGV. The length of the CDR3 is 16 residues. The CDR3 bases are TGTGCCAGCAGCCCGGGACTAGCGGGGTACACCGGGGAGCTGTTTTTT. The encoded protein is CASSPGLAGYTGELFF.

This clonotype was counted at least ten times. The J gene is TRBJ2-1, the V gene TRBV12-3 or TRBV12-4; D is unclear. This CDR3 spans 13 amino acids. V was trimmed by 1 base and J by 6 bases, leaving 7 bases between them. The CDR3 loop reads CASSLGGLNEQFF. The CDR3 DNA reads TGTGCCAGCAGTTTAGGAGGCCTCAATGAGCAGTTCTTC.